This record concerns one T cell receptor beta chain sequence. Sequencing was performed with immunoSEQ multiplex PCR; in TCRdb, only in-frame clones are kept and a portion is missing. The sample has roughly 120,000 clones, around 89% seen once. The data belong to a study of control samples from healthy donors and cancer patients. CDR3 length equals 13 residues. CDR1 is MNHEY, CDR2 SVGAGI, per germline. Trimming pared 3 bases from V and 1 base from J, leaving 6 bases between. The chain links TRBV6-5 to TRBJ1-1; D unclear. The sequenced sample consisted of blood. The TCR comes from a man aged 40-50 years in good health. As DNA, the CDR3 is TGTGCCAGCAGTTATATGGGGAACACTGAAGCTTTCTTT. Residues: CASSYMGNTEAFF.